Below, 17 T cell receptor beta chains from the same sample are listed, as sequenced in a study of cytomegalovirus exposure and HLA in healthy donors. It was with 60 Vbeta and 13 Jbeta primers that the PCR ran. Clones were read by immunoSEQ multiplex PCR, and TCRdb kept only the in-frame ones, dropping some. The sample lists around 120,000 clones, 55% to 65% occurring once. The material sequenced was PBMCs. The source is a man in his thirties or forties in good health and CMV-seropositive.

In its sample, this clone was seen a few times. DNA of the CDR3: TGTGCCAGCAGCCCACCTGCGGGGGGGTCAGATACGCAGTATTTT. Encoded protein: CASSPPAGGSDTQYF. This chain links TRBV9 with TRBJ2-3; the match to TRBD2 covers 9 bases. V lost 4 bases and J lost 4; bases outside the gene matches: 7. Germline CDR1 is SGDLS and CDR2 is YYNGEE. This CDR3 region has 15 residues.

The chain links TRBV27 to TRBJ2-2; a possible D gene is TRBD1 (6 bases). Trimming stripped 4 bases from V and 2 bases from J, with 17 bases between. The CDR3 has 17 amino acids. Germline V gene lookup returns CDR1 MNHEY and CDR2 SMNVEV (reference sequence). CDR3 sequence (DNA): TGTGCCAGCAGTTATACAAAAGGGACACTAAACACCGGGGAGCTGTTTTTT. Amino acids: CASSYTKGTLNTGELFF.

The chain carries TRBV5-1 and TRBJ1-1, with D possibly being TRBD1 (6 bases). The CDR3 is 13 amino acids. Germline-derived CDR1 and CDR2 are SGHRS and YFSETQ. The V end was cut by 3 bases, the J end by 3 bases, with 9 bases between. This CDR3 reads CASSSDSYTEAFF. Here the CDR3 DNA reads TGCGCCAGCAGCTCGGACAGCTACACTGAAGCTTTCTTT.

As to this clone: Additional DNA sequences in this sample encode the identical CDR3. The gene calls are TRBV5-1 and TRBJ2-3; 9 bases match TRBD2. This CDR3 comprises 15 residues. Germline V gene sequence: CDR1 SGHRS, CDR2 YFSETQ. V lost 0 bases, J lost 6 bases, and 5 bases stayed unmatched. CDR3 in amino acids: CASSLGAGGIDTQYF. Here the CDR3 DNA reads TGCGCCAGCAGCTTGGGAGCGGGGGGTATTGATACGCAGTATTTT.

This clone was detected a few times. The chain couples TRBV7-9 to TRBJ2-3, with 7 bases that match TRBD1. The CDR3 consists of 16 residues. Germline CDR1 and CDR2: SEHNR and FQNEAQ (reference sequence). Trimming cost V 4 bases and J 4 bases; bases outside gene matches: 11. The CDR3 DNA reads as TGTGCCAGCAGCTCACAAAACTCCGACAGGGCAGATACGCAGTATTTT. This translates into CASSSQNSDRADTQYF.

The chain combines TRBV6-5 with TRBJ2-7, with TRBD2 identical over 8 bases. Trimming at V came to 6 bases and at J to 3 bases, leaving 4 bases not matched to a gene. CDR3 length: 13 residues. Germline CDR1 is MNHEY and CDR2 is SVGAGI. As DNA, the CDR3 is TGTGCCAGCAGCGAACGGGGGGGCTACGAGCAGTACTTC. Its translation: CASSERGGYEQYF.

This rearrangement joins TRBV4-1 to TRBJ2-3; D is possibly TRBD2 (5 bases). Germline CDR1 reads MGHRA; CDR2 reads YSYEKL. The ends were cut back, 2 bases at V and 3 bases at J, with 15 bases in the middle. CDR3 size: 16 residues. The chain's CDR3 is CASSQWRVPWTDTQYF. CDR3 coding DNA: TGCGCCAGCAGCCAATGGCGGGTCCCTTGGACAGATACGCAGTATTTT.

This clone was picked up a small number of times. The J gene is TRBJ1-1, the V gene TRBV30; a weak D match, TRBD1 (5 bases). The CDR3 has 13 amino acids. CDR1 and CDR2 (germline): GTSNPN, SVGIG (reference sequence). V was pared by 5 bases and J by 3 bases, with 13 bases between. This CDR3 reads CAWGSGEDTEAFF. The CDR3 DNA is TGTGCCTGGGGATCGGGGGAGGACACTGAAGCTTTCTTT.

The V gene is TRBV29-1, the J gene TRBJ1-2; 7 bases agree with TRBD1. The CDR3 is made up of 13 amino acids. The germline V gene encodes CDR1 SQVTM and CDR2 ANQGSEA. Losses at the gene ends were 6 bases for V and 1 base for J; bases not matched to a gene: 5. The CDR3 region is CSVRTGSNYGYTF. As DNA, the CDR3 is TGCAGCGTGAGGACAGGCAGTAACTATGGCTACACCTTC.

A few counts support this clone. The chain recombines TRBV5-8 with TRBJ2-1, with 9 nucleotides matching TRBD2. The germline gives CDR1 SGHTS, CDR2 YDEGEE. The CDR3 runs 15 residues. Germline trimming cut 4 bases from V and 4 bases from J; bases unmatched to any gene: 6. DNA for the CDR3: TGTGCCAGCAGCACCCGCGGGGGGGCGTACAATGAGCAGTTCTTC. It encodes CASSTRGGAYNEQFF.

CDR3 residues: CATPNDREGSPLHF. For the CDR3, the DNA is TGTGCCACCCCCAATGACAGGGAAGGCTCACCCCTCCACTTT. The genes are TRBV2 and TRBJ1-6, with 7 bases matching TRBD1. The length of the CDR3 is 14 residues. Germline V gives CDR1 SNHLY, CDR2 FYNNEI. The trim removed 10 bases at V and 10 bases at J, leaving 13 bases unmatched.

The V gene is TRBV5-4, the J gene TRBJ2-3; 12 bases map to TRBD2. Germline loops: CDR1 SGHNT, CDR2 YYREEE (reference sequence). Trimming cost V 4 bases and J 4 bases; bases outside gene matches: 4. The CDR3 is 15 residues long. The DNA of the CDR3 is TGTGCCAGCAGCCAATCTAGCGGGGGGGCAGATACGCAGTATTTT. Its translation: CASSQSSGGADTQYF.

The chain links TRBV19 to TRBJ2-7, with 8 nucleotides matching TRBD1. CDR1 is LNHDA and CDR2 is SQIVND in the germline V gene (reference sequence). Trimming cost V 2 bases and J 3 bases; bases outside gene matches: 6. This CDR3 has 15 residues. The CDR3 spells CASSIRTGKDYEQYF. DNA for the CDR3: TGTGCCAGTAGTATAAGGACAGGGAAGGACTACGAGCAGTACTTC.

V and J are TRBV9 and TRBJ1-5; 7 positions agree with TRBD1. Trimming removed 8 bases from V and 1 base from J; junction bases left unmatched: 9. Germline V gene data show CDR1 as SGDLS and CDR2 as YYNGEE. The CDR3 has 15 amino acids. CDR3 DNA sequence: TGTGCCAGTGGACAGGAAGTTATCAGCAATCAGCCCCAGCATTTT. Residues: CASGQEVISNQPQHF.

This clone was found once. The chain recombines TRBV6-6 with TRBJ2-5; 9 nucleotides align to TRBD2. CDR1 and CDR2 (germline): MNHNY, SVGAGI (reference sequence). With 6 bases clipped from V and 0 bases from J, the junction kept 8 bases outside the gene matches. The CDR3 is made up of 16 amino acids. This CDR3 reads CASRSLSGGYQETQYF. The CDR3 DNA reads as TGTGCCAGCAGATCTCTCAGCGGGGGGTACCAAGAGACCCAGTACTTC.

A remark on this clone: At one of its ends the junction is not consistent with the germline gene, which may arise from a read error. The J gene is TRBJ2-7, the V gene TRBV10-3, with D possibly TRBD1 on 5 matching bases. Germline CDR1 and CDR2: ENHRY and SYGVKD. This CDR3 comprises 12 residues. The CDR3 is CAISGQSYGQYF. The CDR3 DNA follows: TGTGCCATCAGTGGACAGTCCTACGGGCAGTACTTC.

The chain employs TRBV5-1 and TRBJ2-5; TRBD2 aligns across 14 bases. The CDR3 runs 16 residues. The ends lost 0 bases at V and 2 bases at J; junction bases unmatched: 0. Germline V gene data show CDR1 as SGHRS and CDR2 as YFSETQ. In DNA, the CDR3 is TGCGCCAGCAGCTTGGGACTAGCGGGGGGGCAAGAGACCCAGTACTTC. This encodes CASSLGLAGGQETQYF.